A selection of T cell receptor beta chains follows, all from one sample in a study of blood T cell repertoires in COVID-19. Only in-frame clones appear in the TCRdb table, and some are missing; sequencing was by immunoSEQ multiplex PCR. This table holds about 200,000 clones, 80% to 85% found once. Material: peripheral blood. Receptors originate from an elderly woman with COVID-19, enrolled during active disease. The CDR3 runs from the conserved cysteine through the conserved F or W. Each record gives: J gene, D gene, clone size, V gene, CDR3 protein, CDR3 DNA. A D gene is named only where the DNA matches it firmly. Rows give clone size only sometimes, using once, few, many, or a class for an expanded clone.

>TRBJ2-1|-|-|TRBV6-2/TRBV6-3
CASSPTGYNEQFF
TGTGCCAGCAGCCCTACCGGGTACAATGAGCAGTTCTTC
>TRBJ2-1|-|-|TRBV19
CASTDSGSSYNEQFF
TGTGCCAGTACTGATAGCGGCAGCTCCTACAATGAGCAGTTCTTC
>TRBJ1-2|TRBD1|-|TRBV4-2
CASSQDWQGASSGYTF
TGTGCCAGCAGCCAAGATTGGCAGGGGGCATCGAGTGGCTACACCTTC
>TRBJ2-1|-|-|TRBV5-6
CASSDSGSSYNEQFF
TGTGCCAGCAGCGATTCCGGGAGCTCCTACAATGAGCAGTTCTTC
>TRBJ1-5|-|-|TRBV3-1/TRBV3-2
CASSQDKGGQPQHF
TGTGCCAGCAGCCAAGATAAAGGGGGTCAGCCCCAGCATTTT
>TRBJ2-3|TRBD2|once|TRBV12-5
CASGLGTSGKDTQYF
TGTGCTAGTGGTTTGGGAACTAGCGGGAAAGATACGCAGTATTTT
>TRBJ2-3|TRBD2|-|TRBV4-1
CASSRTGGGEITDTQYF
TGCGCCAGCAGTCGGACTGGCGGGGGGGAAATCACAGATACGCAGTATTTT
>TRBJ2-2|TRBD1|-|TRBV5-1
CASRAGTGTGELFF
TGCGCCAGCAGGGCCGGGACAGGGACCGGGGAGCTGTTTTTT
>TRBJ1-2|TRBD1|-|TRBV19
CASSIDRGFGGYTF
TGTGCCAGTAGTATCGACAGGGGTTTTGGTGGCTACACCTTC
>TRBJ1-2|-|-|TRBV2
CASSLTEDGYTF
TGTGCCAGCAGTCTGACAGAGGATGGCTACACCTTC
>TRBJ2-3|TRBD2|-|TRBV12-5
CASGTGTSSTDTQYF
TGTGCTAGTGGTACGGGGACTAGCAGCACAGATACGCAGTATTTT
>TRBJ2-7|TRBD2|-|TRBV7-8
CASSLEGGSIYEQYF
TGTGCCAGCAGCTTAGAGGGCGGGAGTATATACGAGCAGTACTTC
>TRBJ2-1|TRBD2|-|TRBV3-1/TRBV3-2
CASSERGGLAYNEQFF
TGTGCCAGCAGCGAAAGGGGGGGACTAGCCTACAATGAGCAGTTCTTC
>TRBJ1-5|TRBD1|-|TRBV28
CASSGGQINQPQHF
TGTGCCAGCAGTGGGGGACAGATTAATCAGCCCCAGCATTTT
>TRBJ1-1|TRBD1|few|TRBV10-3
CAISRQGNTEAFF
TGTGCCATCAGCCGACAGGGGAACACTGAAGCTTTCTTT
>TRBJ2-5|TRBD2|-|TRBV3-1/TRBV3-2
CASSHLAGRETQYF
TGTGCCAGCAGTCACTTAGCGGGGCGAGAGACCCAGTACTTC
>TRBJ1-6|TRBD1|-|TRBV2
CASRVQGMSPLHF
TGTGCCAGCAGGGTACAGGGGATGTCACCCCTCCACTTT
>TRBJ1-1|TRBD1|-|TRBV30
CAWSVRQGGTEAFF
TGTGCCTGGAGTGTACGGCAGGGGGGCACTGAAGCTTTCTTT
>TRBJ2-2|-|-|TRBV29-1
CSGRPGFTGELFF
TGCAGCGGAAGACCGGGGTTCACCGGGGAGCTGTTTTTT
>TRBJ1-6|-|-|TRBV27
CASSDWDAGTHNSPLHF
TGTGCCAGCAGTGACTGGGACGCCGGGACTCATAATTCACCCCTCCACTTT
>TRBJ1-1|-|-|TRBV28
CASVRGGAEAFF
TGTGCCAGCGTCCGGGGTGGGGCTGAAGCTTTCTTT
>TRBJ2-3|TRBD1|-|TRBV6-6
CAYGTATDTQYF
TGTGCCTACGGGACAGCCACAGATACGCAGTATTTT
>TRBJ1-5|-|-|TRBV4-1
CASSQGGGRQPQHF
TGCGCCAGCAGCCAAGGGGGGGGTAGGCAGCCCCAGCATTTT